This entry describes one TCR beta chain. This clonotype was counted only a few times. The clone's antigen remains unknown. Base qualities are missing; no much larger clone stands one base away. The data stem from a study of response to subunit inactivated influenza vaccine (dated by TCRdb to 2017 to 2018). About the investigation overall: The study used deep quantitative T cell receptor repertoire profiling to track responses to a trivalent subunit inactivated influenza vaccine. General findings and caveats noted by the study authors: The authors proposed that each seasonal influenza vaccination may bring in only a limited number of new T cells.

The library came from RT-PCR. Sequencing was performed on an Illumina HiSeq 2500. The raw public reads went through TCRdb reprocessing: fastp at Q25, MiXCR clone calling, in-frame beta chains kept. Each CDR3 protein gets just one entry, which takes the most common genes and DNA from the rows behind it. This sample gives 590,000 or so distinct CDR3 sequences in total; around 15% of them show up just once. The leading ten clones occupy 6.5% to 8% of the sample. Sequenced material: PBMCs from blood, taken around 15 days before vaccination. This sequence was found in a man aged 50 to 59 who received an inactivated influenza vaccine. Donor details come from another sample of the same person, matched by shared clones.

This receptor has the CDR3 CASSELAGDQPQHF. The DNA reads as follows: TGTGCCAGCAGTGAGTTGGCAGGGGATCAGCCCCAGCATTTT. The rearrangement joined TRBV2 to TRBJ1-5; TRBD1 is perhaps the D gene, given 6 matching bases. CDR1 and CDR2, per the germline V gene, are SNHLY and FYNNEI. Spanning cysteine to phenylalanine, the CDR3 consists of 14 amino acids. Only CDR3 DNA is held: 42 bases, read in frame from base 1. V loses 3 bases of germline sequence and J loses 5 bases, and the interval between the two ends is 11 bases. Outside the CDR3, residues come from the reference TRBV2 and TRBJ1-5 proteins, so the full variable domain is: EPEVTQTPSHQVTQMGQEVILRCVPISNHLYFYWYRQILGQKVEFLVSFYNNEISEKSEIFDDQFSVERPDGSNFTLKIRSTKLEDSAMYFCASSELAGDQPQHFGDGTRLSIL.